The rows below give T cell receptor beta chains drawn from one sample of a study of PD-1 blockade in mismatch repair-deficient tumors. Generated by immunoSEQ multiplex PCR, the TCRdb table keeps only in-frame clones and is missing some. The sample lists 45,000 to 55,000 clones, 65% to 85% occurring once. This specimen consisted of peripheral blood, obtained 20 weeks after starting pembrolizumab. Receptors originate from an adult with mismatch repair-deficient cancer. Each CDR3 is given with its conserved first and last residue. Fields, in order: CDR3 protein, CDR3 DNA, D gene, clone size, J gene, V gene. A D gene is named only where the DNA matches it firmly. Not every row has a clone size; where given, it reads once, few, many or a size class.

CDR3: CASSDIAEYTDTQYF
DNA: TGTGCCAGCAGTGACATAGCGGAGTACACAGATACGCAGTATTTT
D: -
size: -
J: TRBJ2-3
V: TRBV6-1

CDR3: CASSPMAYNEQFF
DNA: TGTGCCAGCAGCCCCATGGCCTACAATGAGCAGTTCTTC
D: -
size: -
J: TRBJ2-1
V: TRBV11-3

CDR3: CASSIFLNQPQHF
DNA: TGTGCCAGCAGCATCTTCTTAAATCAGCCCCAGCATTTT
D: -
size: once
J: TRBJ1-5
V: TRBV11-2

CDR3: CASSLALGDGYNEQFF
DNA: TGTGCTAGCAGCTTAGCGCTCGGTGACGGATACAATGAGCAGTTCTTC
D: -
size: -
J: TRBJ2-1
V: TRBV7-7

CDR3: CASSEGKTQYF
DNA: TGTGCCAGCTCGGAGGGGAAGACCCAGTACTTC
D: -
size: few
J: TRBJ2-5
V: TRBV18

CDR3: CASSLGPPLYEQYF
DNA: TGTGCCAGCAGCTTAGGACCGCCGTTATACGAGCAGTACTTC
D: -
size: -
J: TRBJ2-7
V: TRBV11-1

CDR3: CASSQTYEQYF
DNA: TGTGCCAGCAGCCAAACCTACGAGCAGTACTTC
D: -
size: -
J: TRBJ2-7
V: TRBV5-8

CDR3: CASSQRVNTGELFF
DNA: TGTGCCAGCAGTCAAAGGGTTAACACCGGGGAGCTGTTTTTT
D: -
size: -
J: TRBJ2-2
V: TRBV27

CDR3: CASSDRKEQFF
DNA: TGCGCCAGCAGCGATAGAAAGGAGCAGTTCTTC
D: -
size: -
J: TRBJ2-1
V: TRBV5-1

CDR3: CATGPPVGETQYF
DNA: TGTGCCACCGGGCCCCCCGTTGGAGAGACCCAGTACTTC
D: -
size: -
J: TRBJ2-5
V: TRBV2

CDR3: CASSQTGTGIYEQYF
DNA: TGTGCCAGCAGCCAAACCGGGACAGGGATCTACGAGCAGTACTTC
D: TRBD1
size: -
J: TRBJ2-7
V: TRBV14

CDR3: CASSQGGGALQETQYF
DNA: TGTGCCAGCAGCCAAGGAGGTGGAGCGCTCCAAGAGACCCAGTACTTC
D: -
size: few
J: TRBJ2-5
V: TRBV4-2

CDR3: CASSTRDISYNEQFF
DNA: TGTGCCAGCAGCACTCGGGACATCTCCTACAATGAGCAGTTCTTC
D: -
size: -
J: TRBJ2-1
V: TRBV9

CDR3: CASSYGENEQFF
DNA: TGTGCCAGCAGTTACGGGGAGAATGAGCAGTTCTTC
D: -
size: -
J: TRBJ2-1
V: TRBV6-6

CDR3: CASSGVLAGDEQFF
DNA: TGTGCCAGCAGCGGAGTACTAGCGGGAGACGAGCAGTTCTTC
D: TRBD2
size: -
J: TRBJ2-1
V: TRBV9

CDR3: CASRGGLAGSYEQYF
DNA: TGTGCCAGCAGGGGCGGACTAGCGGGATCCTACGAGCAGTACTTC
D: TRBD2
size: -
J: TRBJ2-7
V: TRBV25-1

CDR3: CASSFVGTSNEQFF
DNA: TGTGCCAGCAGCTTTGTCGGGACTAGCAATGAGCAGTTCTTC
D: TRBD2
size: -
J: TRBJ2-1
V: TRBV7-2

CDR3: CASSVTSGNTGELFF
DNA: TGTGCCAGCAGCGTAACTAGCGGAAACACCGGGGAGCTGTTTTTT
D: TRBD2
size: -
J: TRBJ2-2
V: TRBV9

CDR3: CASSFQPMTGEQYF
DNA: TGTGCCAGCAGCTTTCAACCGATGACGGGCGAGCAGTACTTC
D: -
size: -
J: TRBJ2-7
V: TRBV7-9

CDR3: CASSLGLASNEQFF
DNA: TGTGCCAGCAGTCTCGGACTAGCGTCCAATGAGCAGTTCTTC
D: TRBD2
size: once
J: TRBJ2-1
V: TRBV25-1

CDR3: CAWSYREKFNNEQFF
DNA: TGTGCCTGGAGTTATCGGGAGAAGTTTAACAATGAGCAGTTCTTC
D: -
size: -
J: TRBJ2-1
V: TRBV30

CDR3: CASSPNSGSSYNEQFF
DNA: TGTGCCAGCAGCCCCAATAGCGGGAGTTCCTACAATGAGCAGTTCTTC
D: TRBD2
size: few
J: TRBJ2-1
V: TRBV9

CDR3: CASEASTDTQYF
DNA: TGTGCCAGCGAGGCCAGCACAGATACGCAGTATTTT
D: -
size: -
J: TRBJ2-3
V: TRBV28

CDR3: CASSLEFWEGYGYTF
DNA: TGTGCCAGCAGCTTGGAATTCTGGGAGGGCTATGGCTACACCTTC
D: -
size: -
J: TRBJ1-2
V: TRBV5-6

CDR3: CATSGTWRDEQYF
DNA: TGTGCCACCAGCGGTACATGGCGGGACGAGCAGTACTTC
D: -
size: -
J: TRBJ2-7
V: TRBV15

CDR3: CASSGLGTVNEQFF
DNA: TGTGCCAGCAGTGGCCTCGGGACAGTGAATGAGCAGTTCTTC
D: TRBD1
size: -
J: TRBJ2-1
V: TRBV25-1

CDR3: CAWTPPGGWEAFF
DNA: TGTGCCTGGACTCCACCCGGGGGCTGGGAAGCTTTCTTT
D: -
size: -
J: TRBJ1-1
V: TRBV30

CDR3: CASSFGNTEAFF
DNA: TGTGCCAGCAGTTTTGGGAACACTGAAGCTTTCTTT
D: -
size: -
J: TRBJ1-1
V: TRBV27

CDR3: CASSFRREGEQFF
DNA: TGCGCCAGCAGTTTCCGTCGTGAAGGTGAGCAGTTCTTC
D: -
size: -
J: TRBJ2-1
V: TRBV10-1

CDR3: CASSLEFDYRGENTF
DNA: TGCGCCAGCAGCTTGGAGTTCGATTACAGGGGTGAAAACACCTTC
D: TRBD1
size: -
J: TRBJ1-2
V: TRBV5-1

CDR3: CATSLAGVTEQFF
DNA: TGTGCCACCAGCCTAGCGGGAGTGACTGAGCAGTTCTTC
D: TRBD2
size: -
J: TRBJ2-1
V: TRBV15

CDR3: CASSSRGGTYEQYF
DNA: TGTGCCAGCAGCTCCCGCGGGGGTACCTACGAGCAGTACTTC
D: TRBD2
size: -
J: TRBJ2-7
V: TRBV5-4

CDR3: CASSLRGDDTGELFF
DNA: TGCGCCAGCAGCTTGAGAGGGGATGACACCGGGGAGCTGTTTTTT
D: -
size: -
J: TRBJ2-2
V: TRBV5-1

CDR3: CASRPGTNNEKLFF
DNA: TGTGCCAGCAGGCCCGGGACAAACAATGAAAAACTGTTTTTT
D: -
size: once
J: TRBJ1-4
V: TRBV2

CDR3: CASSQDPGDRGQYF
DNA: TGCGCCAGCAGCCAAGATCCCGGAGATCGCGGGCAGTACTTC
D: -
size: -
J: TRBJ2-7
V: TRBV4-1

CDR3: CASSLGRLAGAKNIQYF
DNA: TGTGCCAGTAGTTTGGGGAGACTAGCGGGAGCCAAAAACATTCAGTACTTC
D: TRBD2
size: once
J: TRBJ2-4
V: TRBV19

CDR3: CASSQGRNQPQHF
DNA: TGTGCCAGCAGCCAAGGGCGGAATCAGCCCCAGCATTTT
D: -
size: -
J: TRBJ1-5
V: TRBV6-5

CDR3: CASNNLANEKLFF
DNA: TGTGCCAGTAACAACCTTGCTAATGAAAAACTGTTTTTT
D: -
size: -
J: TRBJ1-4
V: TRBV19

CDR3: CASSLNGKGGTSGYTF
DNA: TGTGCCAGCAGCTTAAATGGGAAAGGGGGTACCTCTGGCTACACCTTC
D: -
size: -
J: TRBJ1-2
V: TRBV11-1

CDR3: CASSEYVTGGDTQYF
DNA: TGTGCCAGCAGTGAATATGTAACGGGGGGAGATACGCAGTATTTT
D: TRBD2
size: -
J: TRBJ2-3
V: TRBV6-1

CDR3: CASSLYRGYTDTQYF
DNA: TGTGCCAGCAGCTTGTACAGGGGTTACACAGATACGCAGTATTTT
D: TRBD1
size: -
J: TRBJ2-3
V: TRBV5-5

CDR3: CAISRDKDQPQHF
DNA: TGTGCCATCAGTCGGGACAAGGATCAGCCCCAGCATTTT
D: -
size: -
J: TRBJ1-5
V: TRBV10-3

CDR3: CASSPGADEKLFF
DNA: TGTGCCAGCTCACCAGGGGCAGACGAAAAACTGTTTTTT
D: -
size: -
J: TRBJ1-4
V: TRBV18

CDR3: CASSPGTGDIREQFF
DNA: TGTGCCAGCAGCCCCGGGACAGGGGATATTCGGGAGCAGTTCTTC
D: TRBD1
size: -
J: TRBJ2-1
V: TRBV6-4

CDR3: CASTIHGNRGTGSKAFF
DNA: TGTGCCAGCACCATCCACGGCAATCGGGGGACAGGTTCTAAAGCTTTCTTT
D: TRBD1
size: -
J: TRBJ1-1
V: TRBV2

CDR3: CASSLATAGETQYF
DNA: TGTGCCAGCAGCTTAGCCACAGCAGGAGAGACCCAGTACTTC
D: -
size: -
J: TRBJ2-5
V: TRBV7-2

CDR3: CSVGSGPEAFF
DNA: TGCAGCGTTGGGAGCGGACCTGAAGCTTTCTTT
D: -
size: -
J: TRBJ1-1
V: TRBV29-1

CDR3: CASSLGDRGRPYQETQYF
DNA: TGCGCCAGCAGCTTAGGGGACAGGGGGCGCCCGTACCAAGAGACCCAGTACTTC
D: TRBD1
size: -
J: TRBJ2-5
V: TRBV5-1

CDR3: CAWSAQGRLQPQHF
DNA: TGTGCCTGGAGCGCACAGGGAAGGTTGCAGCCCCAGCATTTT
D: -
size: -
J: TRBJ1-5
V: TRBV30

CDR3: CASSLASGPVINEQFF
DNA: TGTGCCAGCAGTTTGGCTAGCGGGCCGGTGATCAATGAGCAGTTCTTC
D: TRBD2
size: -
J: TRBJ2-1
V: TRBV6-5

CDR3: CASSFPLGTQYF
DNA: TGTGCCAGCAGTTTCCCCCTGGGAACGCAGTATTTT
D: -
size: -
J: TRBJ2-3
V: TRBV27

CDR3: CASGSGTSGRPFGETQYF
DNA: TGTGCTAGTGGCTCAGGCACTAGCGGGAGGCCCTTTGGAGAGACCCAGTACTTC
D: TRBD2
size: -
J: TRBJ2-5
V: TRBV12-5

CDR3: CASSTRQERETEAFF
DNA: TGTGCCAGCAGCACCCGACAGGAGAGGGAGACTGAAGCTTTCTTT
D: -
size: -
J: TRBJ1-1
V: TRBV9

CDR3: CASSTGTGAGNTIYF
DNA: TGTGCCAGCAGCACCGGGACAGGGGCTGGAAACACCATATATTTT
D: TRBD1
size: -
J: TRBJ1-3
V: TRBV5-4

CDR3: CASNVRGNQPQHF
DNA: TGTGCCAGTAATGTACGGGGGAATCAGCCCCAGCATTTT
D: -
size: -
J: TRBJ1-5
V: TRBV19

CDR3: CASSLSDGQGQYF
DNA: TGTGCCAGCAGCTTAAGCGACGGGCAAGGGCAGTACTTC
D: -
size: -
J: TRBJ2-7
V: TRBV7-9

CDR3: CASSEGEHKAFF
DNA: TGTGCCAGCAGTGAGGGGGAGCATAAAGCTTTCTTT
D: -
size: -
J: TRBJ1-1
V: TRBV6-1

CDR3: CATRFGGESNEQFF
DNA: TGTGCCACCCGGTTTGGGGGAGAATCCAATGAGCAGTTCTTC
D: -
size: -
J: TRBJ2-1
V: TRBV25-1

CDR3: CASSLGGQSNTEAFF
DNA: TGTGCCAGCAGCTTAGGGGGACAGTCTAACACTGAAGCTTTCTTT
D: TRBD1
size: -
J: TRBJ1-1
V: TRBV11-3

CDR3: CASSIEVGTSGRGGLYNEQFF
DNA: TGTGCCAGTAGTATAGAGGTAGGGACTAGCGGGAGAGGGGGCCTCTACAATGAGCAGTTCTTC
D: TRBD2
size: -
J: TRBJ2-1
V: TRBV19